The 13 T cell receptor beta chains presented below share a single source sample, sequenced in a study of CD8+ T cells in alopecia areata. Isolated RNA was reverse transcribed into cDNA used as the sequencing template. Clones were read by immunoSEQ multiplex PCR, and TCRdb kept only the in-frame ones, dropping some. The data show approximately 59,000 clones, approximately 45% seen once. Specimen: CD8+ T cells sorted from blood, collected at week 0. These receptors were taken from a human donor with alopecia areata.

The V gene is TRBV15, the J gene TRBJ2-7, with a tentative D call TRBD2 (6 bases). Germline CDR1 LNHNV, CDR2 YYDKDF (reference sequence). Trimming pared 2 bases from V and 2 bases from J, leaving 25 bases between. This CDR3 is 19 amino acids long. In nucleotides, the CDR3 is TGTGCCACCAGCAGACCTGGGAGGTTTTCGGGGACTCTCACCTACGAGCAGTACTTC. Amino acids: CATSRPGRFSGTLTYEQYF.

The chain is built from TRBV25-1 and TRBJ2-3; 9 nucleotides agree with TRBD1. J lost 8 bases, V lost 3 bases, and 9 bases had no gene match. CDR1 and CDR2 from the germline V gene are MGHDK and SYGVNS. This CDR3 has 15 residues. The DNA of the CDR3 is TGTGCCAGCAGTGAGGGGGACAGGGAAAGTGCTACGCAGTATTTT. Amino acids: CASSEGDRESATQYF. The variable domain in full, completed from reference TRBV25-1 and TRBJ2-3, reads EADIYQTPRYLVIGTGKKITLECSQTMGHDKMYWYQQDPGMELHLIHYSYGVNSTEKGDLSSESTVSRIRTEHFPLTLESARPSHTSQYLCASSEGDRESATQYFGPGTRLTVL.

The rearrangement joins TRBV6-4 to TRBJ2-5; D perhaps matches TRBD1 (6 bases). The V and J ends lost 2 bases and 7 bases respectively, with 11 bases between them. Germline V gives CDR1 MRHNA, CDR2 SNTAGT. The CDR3 runs 13 residues. This CDR3 is CASSDGQGRTQYF. The CDR3 DNA is TGTGCCAGCAGTGACGGCCAGGGGAGGACCCAGTACTTC.

The genes are TRBV9 and TRBJ1-1; possibly TRBD1 for D (5 bases). Per germline, CDR1 SGDLS and CDR2 YYNGEE. The CDR3 is 16 amino acids. V was clipped by 3 bases and J by 4 bases, with 19 bases between them. The CDR3: CASSERGGQTGTEAFF. In nucleotides, the CDR3 is TGTGCCAGCAGCGAGAGGGGTGGGCAAACGGGCACTGAAGCTTTCTTT.

V and J are TRBV7-9 and TRBJ1-2; 9 nucleotides line up with TRBD1. The V gene's germline CDR1 is SEHNR and CDR2 FQNEAQ (reference sequence). V lost 5 bases and J lost 0; bases outside the gene matches: 1. This CDR3 is built from 14 residues. The CDR3 is CASSRTGANYGYTF. The CDR3 DNA is TGTGCCAGCAGCCGGACAGGGGCTAACTATGGCTACACCTTC.

This rearrangement joins TRBV27 to TRBJ1-5; a possible D gene is TRBD1 (6 bases). Germline CDR1 reads MNHEY; CDR2 reads SMNVEV (reference sequence). V was pared by 5 bases and J by 3 bases, with 11 bases between. The CDR3 loop spans 14 amino acids. Here the CDR3 reads CASSLGQYNQPQHF. CDR3 nucleotides: TGTGCCAGCAGTCTAGGACAGTACAATCAGCCCCAGCATTTT.

V and J are TRBV25-1 and TRBJ1-1; tentative D call: TRBD1 (6 bases). Germline V gene sequence: CDR1 MGHDK, CDR2 SYGVNS. The CDR3 totals 15 residues. Between the trimmed V and J ends, which lost 2 bases and 11 bases, there was a span of 21 bases. CDR3 nucleotide sequence: TGTGCCAGCAGTGAAGAGACCAGGGGTCCCCGCGGGGCTTTCTTT. This sequence encodes CASSEETRGPRGAFF.

This clone was seen only a few times. V is TRBV23-1 and J is TRBJ2-7, with 8 bases identical to TRBD2. TRBV23-1 is placed among ORFs of uncertain function. The length of the CDR3 is 13 residues. The J segment lost 4 bases and the V segment lost 4 bases, leaving 3 bases of the junction unmatched. The CDR3 DNA reads TGCGCCAGCAGTCTTGGCGGGGGGTACGAGCAGTACTTC. Encoded protein: CASSLGGGYEQYF.

This chain uses TRBV4-1 with TRBJ2-1; D remains unclear. Trimming removed 1 base from V and 0 bases from J, with 7 bases in between. CDR1 MGHRA and CDR2 YSYEKL come from the germline V gene. This CDR3 comprises 15 residues. The CDR3 bases are TGCGCCAGCAGCCAAGTCGCTAGCTCCTACAATGAGCAGTTCTTC. Its translation is CASSQVASSYNEQFF.

As concerns this clone: Germline and junction disagree at one end, which may indicate a read error. The V gene is TRBV13, the J gene TRBJ2-6; 9 bases align to TRBD1. CDR3 length: 17 amino acids. Germline V gene data show CDR1 as PRHDT and CDR2 as FYEKMQ (reference sequence). Here the CDR3 reads CASSLMGQGAGANVLTF. The CDR3 DNA reads TGTGCCAGCAGCTTAATGGGACAGGGTGCTGGAGCCAACGTCCTGACTTTC.

This chain links TRBV30 with TRBJ1-3, with D possibly matching TRBD1 (6 bases). This CDR3 comprises 14 residues. V lost 0 bases and J lost 2, with 8 bases in between. The germline V gene has CDR1 GTSNPN and CDR2 SVGIG (reference sequence). CDR3 nucleotides: TGTGCCTGGAGTGTTTCAGGGGCTGGAAACACCATATATTTT. This gives the protein CAWSVSGAGNTIYF.

In DNA form, the CDR3 reads TGCAGCGTTGATGGGTGGCTAGCGGGAGGCACAGATACGCAGTATTTT. As protein: CSVDGWLAGGTDTQYF. The chain uses TRBV29-1 and TRBJ2-3; the match to TRBD2 covers 10 bases. Germline V gives CDR1 SQVTM, CDR2 ANQGSEA. CDR3 length: 16 amino acids. The trim removed 3 bases at V and 1 base at J, leaving 7 bases unmatched.

A few counts support this clone. The J gene is TRBJ2-7, the V gene TRBV7-9, with a weak D call TRBD1 (7 bases). The V end was cut by 5 bases, the J end by 4 bases, with 9 bases between. The CDR3 totals 12 residues. The V gene's germline CDR1 is SEHNR and CDR2 FQNEAQ (reference sequence). The CDR3 spells CASSPGGYEQYF. The DNA of the CDR3 is TGTGCCAGCAGCCCAGGGGGGTACGAGCAGTACTTC.